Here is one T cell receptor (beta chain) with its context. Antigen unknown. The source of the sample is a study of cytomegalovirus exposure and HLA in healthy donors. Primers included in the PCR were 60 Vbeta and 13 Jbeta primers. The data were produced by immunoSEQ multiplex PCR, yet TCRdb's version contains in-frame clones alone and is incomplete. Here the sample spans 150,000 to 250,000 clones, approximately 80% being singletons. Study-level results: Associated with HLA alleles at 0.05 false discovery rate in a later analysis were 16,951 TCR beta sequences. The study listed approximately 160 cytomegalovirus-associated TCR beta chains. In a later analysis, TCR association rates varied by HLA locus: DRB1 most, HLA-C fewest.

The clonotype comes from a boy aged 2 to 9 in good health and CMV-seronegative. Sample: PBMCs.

CDR3 DNA: TGTGCCAGCAGCTTCGGGACAGGAAACTACGAGCAGTACTTC. As protein: CASSFGTGNYEQYF. V and J are TRBV5-6 and TRBJ2-7, with 8 bases lining up with TRBD1. Trimming removed 2 bases from V and 3 bases from J; junction bases left unmatched: 4. The CDR3 has 14 residues. Germline V CDR1 and CDR2: SGHDT, YYEEEE.